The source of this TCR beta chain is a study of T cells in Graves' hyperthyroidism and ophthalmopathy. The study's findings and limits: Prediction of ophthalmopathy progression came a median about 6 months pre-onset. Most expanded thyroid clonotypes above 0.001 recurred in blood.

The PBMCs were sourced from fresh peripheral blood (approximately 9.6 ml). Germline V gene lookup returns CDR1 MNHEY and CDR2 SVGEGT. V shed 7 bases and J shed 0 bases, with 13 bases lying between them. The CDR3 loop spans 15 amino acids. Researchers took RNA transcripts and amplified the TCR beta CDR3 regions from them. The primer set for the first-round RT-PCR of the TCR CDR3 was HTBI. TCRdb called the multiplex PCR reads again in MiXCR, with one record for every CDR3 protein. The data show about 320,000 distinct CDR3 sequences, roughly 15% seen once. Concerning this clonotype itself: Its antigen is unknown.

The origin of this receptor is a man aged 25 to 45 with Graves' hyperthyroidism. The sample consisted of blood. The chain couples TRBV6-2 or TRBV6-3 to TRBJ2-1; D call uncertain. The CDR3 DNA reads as TGTGCCAGCACCGACCCACCGAGCTCCTACAATGAGCAGTTCTTC. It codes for CASTDPPSSYNEQFF.